This T cell receptor beta chain came from a study of cytomegalovirus exposure and HLA in healthy donors. For the study at large: A later analysis reported the 130 or so validation repertoires used the same platform as the approximately 700 first-cohort repertoires.

Germline CDR1 is MNHEY and CDR2 is SVGAGI. With V trimmed by 6 bases and J by 3 bases, 0 bases remained unmatched. The CDR3 has 13 amino acids. Study findings and constraints: In vitro testing confirmed three CMV-associated chains as specific for CMV antigens.

Method: immunoSEQ multiplex PCR; TCRdb's copy keeps in-frame clones and lacks some. The table includes hundreds of thousands of clones, around 87% detected once. This clone was detected many times. Its antigen is undetermined. This clonotype was sampled from a woman aged 18-35 years in good health and CMV-seronegative. This chain connects TRBV6-5 to TRBJ2-7; TRBD2 matches 12 bases. Sequenced material: PBMCs. CDR3 sequence: CASRGLAGYEQYF. As DNA, the CDR3 is TGTGCCAGCAGGGGACTAGCGGGCTACGAGCAGTACTTC.